This T cell receptor beta chain came from a study of blood T cells in healthy people across ages. Study-wide results and limits: Naive and antigen-experienced cells were not separated, limiting conclusive comparison.

The CDR3 length is 14 residues. CDR1 is MNHNS and CDR2 is SASEGT in the germline V gene. A second PCR, run for 7 to 11 cycles, used a sample-barcoded 5' primer plus a J-beta primer mix. TCRdb re-called the 5' RACE reads with MiXCR, one entry per CDR3 protein. Of 650,000 to 800,000 distinct CDR3 sequences in the sample, around two fifths were seen once. Of note for this clonotype: As yet, its antigen is unknown.

The sequence derives from a man in his 60s in good health. This chain links TRBV6-1 with TRBJ2-1; the D gene is possibly TRBD2 (6 bases). TRBJ2-7 matches the DNA end more closely, so the J call is doubtful. Sequencing was carried out using blood. CDR3 sequence: CASSGTARPNEQYF. The CDR3 DNA is TGTGCCAGCTCCGGGACTGCACGACCCAATGAGCAGTACTTC.